This T cell receptor (beta chain) was recovered during a study of blood T cell repertoires in COVID-19. About the study: There were acute and convalescent COVID-19 samples, and they came from the United States, Italy and Spain. T cells, B-cell-depleted T cells, or PBMCs provided the cDNA or gDNA that served as material.

This clone has just a few counts. Authors' processing steps: Reference gene primers were amplified, and this amplification served to estimate nucleated cell counts. TCRdb's copy holds only in-frame clones and misses some; the assay was immunoSEQ multiplex PCR. The V and J calls and the clone size are those of that table, but D and trimming were determined from the DNA. The sample has approximately 120,000 clones, around four fifths seen once. Germline V gene sequence: CDR1 GTSNPN, CDR2 SVGIG (reference sequence). Trimming pared 1 base from V and 4 bases from J, leaving 8 bases between. This CDR3 comprises 13 residues.

Source material: peripheral blood. The source of this sequence is an older woman with acute or convalescent COVID-19. The V and J genes are TRBV30 and TRBJ1-5; perhaps TRBD1 as D (5 bases). The CDR3 reads CAWSAQDNQPQHF. CDR3 in DNA: TGTGCCTGGAGTGCACAGGATAATCAGCCCCAGCATTTT. Combining the CDR3 with reference TRBV30 and TRBJ1-5 gives the whole variable domain SQTIHQWPATLVQPVGSPLSLECTVEGTSNPNLYWYRQAAGRGLQLLFYSVGIGQISSEVPQNLSASRPQDRQFILSSKKLLLSDSGFYLCAWSAQDNQPQHFGDGTRLSIL.